This T cell receptor beta chain was documented in a study of Graves' ophthalmopathy and Graves' hyperthyroidism. Scientists amplified the TCR beta CDR3 regions from RNA transcripts. Second-round multiplex PCR followed a first-round RT-PCR using HTBI primers. TCRdb independently ran MiXCR on the multiplex PCR reads; one entry per CDR3 protein. The sample yields over 150,000 distinct CDR3 sequences, over 35% seen once. Unmatched junction bases numbered 9, after V lost 7 bases and J lost 1 base. Per the germline V gene, CDR1 is MNHNS and CDR2 is SASEGT. This CDR3 is built from 15 residues. Sequencing input: peripheral blood. This chain uses TRBV6-1 with TRBJ2-5; 7 bases map to TRBD1. The clonotype was recovered from a woman aged 40 to 50 with Graves' ophthalmopathy. The CDR3 region has the DNA TGTGCCAGCACCTGGTTGCAGGGGGTCCAAGAGACCCAGTACTTC. It is translated as CASTWLQGVQETQYF.